Following are 6 T cell receptor beta chains from one sample sequenced in a study of metastatic and nonmetastatic thyroid tumors. MiXCR was used by TCRdb to re-call the PCR reads. The data show about 46,000 clones, about 22% seen once. Each patient came to thyroid surgery without any prior treatment (of any kind). Material for sequencing was blood. The receptor source for this set is a male donor with papillary thyroid cancer or a benign thyroid nodule (not recorded which). Some clones in this sample may be carry-over from other donors' samples.

This clone was counted ten times or more. The V call is TRBV7-2, the J call TRBJ1-3; D is unclear. This CDR3 is built from 12 residues. Germline-derived CDR1 and CDR2 are SGHTA and FQGNSA. V was cut by 5 bases and J by 0 bases, with 2 bases left in between. The CDR3 spells CASSLSGNTIYF. In nucleotides, the CDR3 is TGTGCCAGCAGCCTCTCTGGAAACACCATATATTTT.

This clone was counted at least ten times. This chain links TRBV5-1 with TRBJ1-5, with TRBD1 matching 8 bases. The CDR3 totals 15 residues. The V and J ends lost 4 bases and 5 bases, in that order; junction bases with no gene match: 8. The V gene's germline CDR1 is SGHRS and CDR2 YFSETQ. The CDR3 nucleotides are TGCGCCAGCAGCCCAGGACAGGGCCGGGATCAGCCCCAGCATTTT. This translates into CASSPGQGRDQPQHF.

The V gene is TRBV20-1, the J gene TRBJ1-1; D possibly corresponds to TRBD1 (5 bases). The ends were cut back, 0 bases at V and 5 bases at J, with 16 bases in the middle. The CDR3 is 15 residues long. Per germline, CDR1 DFQATT and CDR2 SNEGSKA (reference sequence). In DNA, the CDR3 is TGCAGTGCTAGAGATTTTCCAGGGCGGGTTACTGAAGCTTTCTTT. Translation: CSARDFPGRVTEAFF.

This clone was recorded at least ten times. The same CDR3 can be traced to other DNA sequences in this sample. The chain is built from TRBV4-1 and TRBJ1-2; D is uncertain. Looked up from germline, CDR1 is MGHRA and CDR2 is YSYEKL. The CDR3 has 14 amino acids. Trimming shortened V by 0 bases and J by 3 bases, and 8 bases separated the two germline ends. CDR3 bases: TGCGCCAGCAGCCAAGATGACCGTTACTATGGCTACACCTTC. Protein: CASSQDDRYYGYTF.

This clone showed up just once. The chain couples TRBV2 to TRBJ1-1; unclear D gene. The CDR3 contains 13 residues. The V gene lost 6 bases and the J gene lost 5 bases, with 13 bases spanning the gap. The germline CDR1 and CDR2 sequences are SNHLY and FYNNEI. DNA for the CDR3: TGTGCCAGCAGCTTAGCTAGTCTTACTGAAGCTTTCTTT. This encodes CASSLASLTEAFF.

The sample holds one count of this clone. V usage is TRBV18 and J usage is TRBJ2-5; no clear D gene. Trimming took 2 bases from V and 4 from J, leaving 17 bases between them. The CDR3 consists of 16 residues. Per the germline V gene, CDR1 is KGHSH and CDR2 is LQKENI. The CDR3, as DNA: TGTGCCAGCTCACCAAGAGGAGCGCTTATCGGAGAGACCCAGTACTTC. The encoded protein is CASSPRGALIGETQYF.